This T cell receptor beta chain is drawn from a study of blood T cell repertoires in COVID-19. Across the whole study: Sites in the United States, Italy and Spain provided acute and convalescent COVID-19 samples. In each case, the material was cDNA or gDNA derived from T cells, B-cell-depleted T cells, or PBMCs.

Original handling: Amplification of reference gene primers was used by the study to estimate nucleated cell counts. Profiled with immunoSEQ multiplex PCR; TCRdb holds only in-frame clones, not every one. V, J and clone size were drawn from that table, and D and trimming were deduced from the DNA. The table lists about 300,000 clones, around four fifths of them singletons. This CDR3 has 16 residues. J gave up 5 bases and V 2 bases, and 10 bases lay outside the gene matches. CDR1 is LNHDA, CDR2 SQIVND, per germline (reference sequence). The TCR comes from a woman aged 45-59 years who had recovered from COVID-19. The chain recombines TRBV19 with TRBJ2-3, with 7 bases matching TRBD2. Sample: peripheral blood. The CDR3 spells CASSIRGEGILDTQYF. In DNA, the CDR3 is TGTGCCAGTAGTATACGCGGGGAGGGGATATTAGATACGCAGTATTTT.